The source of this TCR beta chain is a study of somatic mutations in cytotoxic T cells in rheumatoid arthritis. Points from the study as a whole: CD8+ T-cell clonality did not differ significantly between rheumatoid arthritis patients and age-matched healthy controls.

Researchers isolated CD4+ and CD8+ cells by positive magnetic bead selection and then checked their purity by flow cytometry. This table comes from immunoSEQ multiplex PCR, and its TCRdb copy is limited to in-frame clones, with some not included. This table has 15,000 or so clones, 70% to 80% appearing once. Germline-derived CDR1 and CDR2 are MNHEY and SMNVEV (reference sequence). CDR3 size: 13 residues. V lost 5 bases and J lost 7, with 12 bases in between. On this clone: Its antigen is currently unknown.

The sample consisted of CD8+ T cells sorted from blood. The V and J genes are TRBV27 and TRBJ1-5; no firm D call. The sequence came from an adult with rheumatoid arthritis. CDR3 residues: CASSLTLTQPQHF. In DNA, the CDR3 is TGTGCCAGCAGTCTAACCCTGACCCAGCCCCAGCATTTT.